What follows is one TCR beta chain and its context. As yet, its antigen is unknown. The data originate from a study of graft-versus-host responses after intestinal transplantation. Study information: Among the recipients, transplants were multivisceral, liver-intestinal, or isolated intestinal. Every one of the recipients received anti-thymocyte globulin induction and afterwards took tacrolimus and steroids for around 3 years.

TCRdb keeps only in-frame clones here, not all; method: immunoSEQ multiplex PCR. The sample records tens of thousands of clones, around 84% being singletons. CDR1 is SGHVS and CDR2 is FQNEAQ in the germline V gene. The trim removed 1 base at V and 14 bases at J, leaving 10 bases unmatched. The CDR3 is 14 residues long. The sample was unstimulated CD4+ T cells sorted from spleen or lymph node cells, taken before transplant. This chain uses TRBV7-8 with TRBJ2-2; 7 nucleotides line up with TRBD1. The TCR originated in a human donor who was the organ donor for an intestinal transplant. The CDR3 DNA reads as TGTGCCAGCAGCTTAGGGACAGGTCGTTGGAGCCTGTTTTTT. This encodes CASSLGTGRWSLFF.